These 9 T cell receptor beta chains were all obtained from the same sample, sequenced in a study of T cells in Graves' hyperthyroidism and ophthalmopathy. It was RNA transcripts that yielded the amplified TCR beta CDR3 regions. RT-PCR in the first round (using the HTBI primer set) targeted the TCR CDR3. One entry per CDR3 protein, called by TCRdb with MiXCR from the multiplex PCR reads. In the table there are roughly 750,000 distinct CDR3 sequences, less than 20% of which are singletons. The sample was blood. All receptors come from a man younger than 35 with Graves' hyperthyroidism.

This clonotype appeared a few times. The chain carries TRBV3-1 and TRBJ2-7, with TRBD2 identical over 7 bases. Germline-derived CDR1 and CDR2 are LGHDT and YNNKEL (reference sequence). V shed 0 bases and J 4 bases; nucleotides not matched to a gene: 9. CDR3 length: 16 amino acids. DNA of the CDR3: TGTGCCAGCAGCCAAGAGGGGCTAGCGGAATCTTACGAGCAGTACTTC. Amino acid sequence: CASSQEGLAESYEQYF.

This clonotype was seen repeatedly, ten times or more. The chain recombines TRBV30 with TRBJ2-1; TRBD2 matches at 8 bases. V lost 8 bases to trimming and J lost 0 bases; unmatched junction nucleotides: 3. The CDR3 has 13 residues. Germline assignment: CDR1 GTSNPN and CDR2 SVGIG (reference sequence). This CDR3 is CARSGSSYNEQFF. In DNA, the CDR3 is TGTGCCCGAAGCGGGAGCTCCTACAATGAGCAGTTCTTC.

This clonotype was counted ten times or more. Written as DNA, the CDR3 is TGTGCCAGCAGTTTCCGGGACGTTTCCTACGAGCAGTACTTC. The encoded protein is CASSFRDVSYEQYF. The chain combines TRBV28 with TRBJ2-7; D is possibly TRBD1 or TRBD2 (5 bases each). Germline CDR1 is MDHEN and CDR2 is SYDVKM. CDR3 size: 14 residues. Trimming took off 3 bases at V and 1 base at J, with 10 bases between the two ends.

Details on this clonotype: At one boundary the junction diverges from the germline segment, which might be a read error. This chain uses TRBV20-1 with TRBJ1-2; 7 bases fit TRBD1. In germline, CDR1 is DFQATT, CDR2 SNEGSKA (reference sequence). The CDR3 sequence is 14 residues long. The CDR3: CSARAPGQNYGYTF. Written as DNA, the CDR3 is TGCAGTGCCAGAGCTCCGGGACAGAACTATGGCTACACCTTC.

This clonotype showed up just a few times. V and J are TRBV5-6 and TRBJ2-1; tentatively, D is TRBD2 (6 bases). CDR1 SGHDT and CDR2 YYEEEE come from the germline V gene. The CDR3 is 13 amino acids. V lost 7 bases and J 10 bases, leaving 18 bases between the germline ends. CDR3 nucleotide sequence: TGTGCCAGCGCAGCACCCGGGGGTACGGAGCAGTTCTTC. As protein: CASAAPGGTEQFF.

This chain connects TRBV7-9 to TRBJ2-6; 7 bases are a match to TRBD1. Germline CDR1 reads SEHNR; CDR2 reads FQNEAQ (reference sequence). The CDR3 covers 16 residues. The trim removed 5 bases at V and 2 bases at J, leaving 6 bases unmatched. The CDR3 region has the DNA TGTGCCAGCAGCCCGGGACAGAGTACTGGGGCCAACGTCCTGACTTTC. This sequence encodes CASSPGQSTGANVLTF.

The J gene is TRBJ1-2, the V gene TRBV19, with 9 nucleotides matching TRBD1. The CDR3 is 17 residues long. Germline V CDR1 and CDR2: LNHDA, SQIVND (reference sequence). V shed 5 bases, J shed 6 bases, and the junction held 16 bases outside the gene matches. The CDR3 here is CASSPWTGELFSNGYTF. As DNA, the CDR3 is TGTGCCAGTAGTCCCTGGACAGGGGAGTTGTTCTCAAATGGCTACACCTTC.

This clonotype was recorded many times. The CDR3: CAWSVREGILYNEQFF. CDR3 bases: TGTGCCTGGAGTGTTCGGGAGGGGATCCTCTACAATGAGCAGTTCTTC. V is TRBV30 and J is TRBJ2-1; the match to TRBD2 covers 8 bases. The CDR3 covers 16 residues. V lost 0 bases to trimming and J lost 3 bases; unmatched junction nucleotides: 7. Looked up from germline, CDR1 is GTSNPN and CDR2 is SVGIG (reference sequence).

This clonotype was seen at least ten times. The chain is built from TRBV27 and TRBJ2-5; tentatively, D is TRBD1 or TRBD2 (5 bases each). The V gene lost 7 bases and the J gene lost 7 bases, with 19 bases spanning the gap. Germline V gives CDR1 MNHEY, CDR2 SMNVEV (reference sequence). This CDR3 contains 14 residues. Written as DNA, the CDR3 is TGTGCCAGCACTCTCCGGGACCCCTCTGGGACCCAGTACTTC. Translating it yields CASTLRDPSGTQYF.